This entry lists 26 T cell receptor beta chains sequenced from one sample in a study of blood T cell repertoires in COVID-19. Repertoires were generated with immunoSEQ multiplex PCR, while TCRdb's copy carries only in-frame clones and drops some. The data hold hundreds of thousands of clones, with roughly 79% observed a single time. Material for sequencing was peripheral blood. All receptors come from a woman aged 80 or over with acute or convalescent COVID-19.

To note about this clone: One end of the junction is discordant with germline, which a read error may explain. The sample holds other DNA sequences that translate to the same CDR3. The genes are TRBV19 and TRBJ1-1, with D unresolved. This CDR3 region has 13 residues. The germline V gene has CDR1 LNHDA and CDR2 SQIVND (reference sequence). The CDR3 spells CASSVSGNTEAFF. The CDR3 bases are TGTGCCAGTAGTGTCTCGGGGAACACTGAGGCTTTCTTT.

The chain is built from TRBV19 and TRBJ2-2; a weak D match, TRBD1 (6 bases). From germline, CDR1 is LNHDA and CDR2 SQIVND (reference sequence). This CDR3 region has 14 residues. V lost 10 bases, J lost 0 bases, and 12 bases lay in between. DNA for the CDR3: TGTGCCACCGCTCGGACAGCGAACACCGGGGAGCTGTTTTTT. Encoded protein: CATARTANTGELFF.

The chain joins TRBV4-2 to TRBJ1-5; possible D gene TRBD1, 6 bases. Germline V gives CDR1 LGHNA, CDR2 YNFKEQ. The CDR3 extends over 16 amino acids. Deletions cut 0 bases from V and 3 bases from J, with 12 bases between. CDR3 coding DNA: TGTGCCAGCAGCCAAGACTTGTCGGGACACAATCAGCCCCAGCATTTT. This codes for CASSQDLSGHNQPQHF.

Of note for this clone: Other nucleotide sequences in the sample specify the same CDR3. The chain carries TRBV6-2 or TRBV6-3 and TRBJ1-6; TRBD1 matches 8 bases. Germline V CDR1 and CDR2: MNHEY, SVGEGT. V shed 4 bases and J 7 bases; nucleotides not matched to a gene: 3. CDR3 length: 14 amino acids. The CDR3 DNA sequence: TGTGCCAGCAGTTTGAGACAGGGGAATTCACCCCTCCACTTT. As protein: CASSLRQGNSPLHF.

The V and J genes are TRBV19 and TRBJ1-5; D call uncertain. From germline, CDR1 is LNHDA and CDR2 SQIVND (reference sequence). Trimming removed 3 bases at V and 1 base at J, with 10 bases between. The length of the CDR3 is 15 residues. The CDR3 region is CASSIGGWSNQPQHF. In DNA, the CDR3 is TGTGCCAGTAGTATCGGAGGGTGGAGCAATCAGCCCCAGCATTTT. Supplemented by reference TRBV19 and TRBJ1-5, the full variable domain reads DGGITQSPKYLFRKEGQNVTLSCEQNLNHDAMYWYRQDPGQGLRLIYYSQIVNDFQKGDIAEGYSVSREKKESFPLTVTSAQKNPTAFYLCASSIGGWSNQPQHFGDGTRLSIL.

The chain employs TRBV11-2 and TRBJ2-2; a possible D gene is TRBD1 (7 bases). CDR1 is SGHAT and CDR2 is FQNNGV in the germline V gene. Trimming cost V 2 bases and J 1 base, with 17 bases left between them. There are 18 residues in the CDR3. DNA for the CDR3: TGTGCCAGCAGCTTACTTGGAGGGGGCGCGAGGAACACCGGGGAGCTGTTTTTT. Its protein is CASSLLGGGARNTGELFF.

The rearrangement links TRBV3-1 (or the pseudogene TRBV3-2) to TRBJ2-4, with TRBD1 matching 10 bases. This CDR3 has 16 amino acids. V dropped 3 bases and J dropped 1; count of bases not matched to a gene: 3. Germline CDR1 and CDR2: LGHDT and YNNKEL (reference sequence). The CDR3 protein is CASSQGTGEAKNIQYF. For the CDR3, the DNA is TGTGCCAGCAGCCAGGGGACAGGGGAGGCCAAAAACATTCAGTACTTC.

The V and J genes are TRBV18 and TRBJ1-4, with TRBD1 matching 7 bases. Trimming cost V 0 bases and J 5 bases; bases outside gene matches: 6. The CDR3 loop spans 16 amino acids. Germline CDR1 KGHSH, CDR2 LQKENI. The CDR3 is CASSPPMQGVNEKLFF. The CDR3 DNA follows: TGTGCCAGCTCACCACCGATGCAGGGGGTCAATGAAAAACTGTTTTTT.

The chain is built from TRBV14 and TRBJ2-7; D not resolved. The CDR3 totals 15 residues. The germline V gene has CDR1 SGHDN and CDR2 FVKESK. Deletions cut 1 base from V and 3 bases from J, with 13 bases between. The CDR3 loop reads CASSQGVAAGYEQYF. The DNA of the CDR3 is TGTGCCAGCAGCCAAGGAGTCGCCGCCGGCTACGAGCAGTACTTC.

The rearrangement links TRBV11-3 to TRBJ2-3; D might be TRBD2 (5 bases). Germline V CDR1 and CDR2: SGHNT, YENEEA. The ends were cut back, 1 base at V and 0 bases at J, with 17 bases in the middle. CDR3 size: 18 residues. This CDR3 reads CASSLVAGAALSTDTQYF. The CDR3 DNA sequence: TGTGCCAGCAGCTTAGTTGCGGGCGCAGCCCTTAGCACAGATACGCAGTATTTT. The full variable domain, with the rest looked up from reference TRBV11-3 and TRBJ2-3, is EAGVVQSPRYKIIEKKQPVAFWCNPISGHNTLYWYLQNLGQGPELLIRYENEEAVDDSQLPKDRFSAERLKGVDSTLKIQPAELGDSAVYLCASSLVAGAALSTDTQYFGPGTRLTVL.

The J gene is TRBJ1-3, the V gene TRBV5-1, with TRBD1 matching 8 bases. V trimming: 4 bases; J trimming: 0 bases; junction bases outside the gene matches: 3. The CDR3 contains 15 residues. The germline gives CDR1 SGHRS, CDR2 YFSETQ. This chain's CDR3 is CASSEGTGSGNTIYF. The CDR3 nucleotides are TGCGCCAGCAGCGAGGGGACAGGCTCTGGAAACACCATATATTTT.

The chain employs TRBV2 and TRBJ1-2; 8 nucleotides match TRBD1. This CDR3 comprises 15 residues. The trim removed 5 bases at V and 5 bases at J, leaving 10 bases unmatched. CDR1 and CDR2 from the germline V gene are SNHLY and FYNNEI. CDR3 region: CASSPGQGPSYGYTF. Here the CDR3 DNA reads TGTGCCAGCAGTCCCGGACAGGGCCCTTCTTATGGCTACACCTTC.

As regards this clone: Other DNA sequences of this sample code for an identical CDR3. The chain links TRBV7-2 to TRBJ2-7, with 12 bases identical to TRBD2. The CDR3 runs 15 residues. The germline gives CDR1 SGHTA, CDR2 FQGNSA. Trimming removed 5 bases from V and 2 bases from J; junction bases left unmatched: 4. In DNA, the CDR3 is TGTGCCAGCAGCCCGAGGACTAGCGGGGCCTACGAGCAGTACTTC. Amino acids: CASSPRTSGAYEQYF.

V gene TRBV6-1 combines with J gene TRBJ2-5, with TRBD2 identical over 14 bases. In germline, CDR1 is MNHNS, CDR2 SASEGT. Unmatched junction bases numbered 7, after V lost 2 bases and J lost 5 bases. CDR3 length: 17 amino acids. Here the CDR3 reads CASSERLAGGPRETQYF. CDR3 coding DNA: TGTGCCAGCAGTGAAAGACTAGCGGGAGGGCCGCGGGAGACCCAGTACTTC.

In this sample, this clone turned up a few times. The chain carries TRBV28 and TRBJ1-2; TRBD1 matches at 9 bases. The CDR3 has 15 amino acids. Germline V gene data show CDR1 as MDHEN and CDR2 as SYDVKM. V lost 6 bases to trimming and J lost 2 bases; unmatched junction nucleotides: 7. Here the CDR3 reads CASRTGTGHNYGYTF. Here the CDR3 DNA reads TGTGCCAGCAGGACCGGGACAGGGCACAACTATGGCTACACCTTC.

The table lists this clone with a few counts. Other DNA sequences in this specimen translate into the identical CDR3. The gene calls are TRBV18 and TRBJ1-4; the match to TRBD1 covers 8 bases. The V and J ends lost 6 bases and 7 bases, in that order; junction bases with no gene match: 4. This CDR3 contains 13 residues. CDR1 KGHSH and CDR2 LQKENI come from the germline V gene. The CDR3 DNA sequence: TGTGCCAGCTCTCAAGGACAGGGTGAAAAACTGTTTTTT. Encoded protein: CASSQGQGEKLFF.

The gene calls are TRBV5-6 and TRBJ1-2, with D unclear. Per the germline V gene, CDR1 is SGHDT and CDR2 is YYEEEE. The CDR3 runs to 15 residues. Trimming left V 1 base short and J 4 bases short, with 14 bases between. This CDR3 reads CASSLKRGVGYGYTF. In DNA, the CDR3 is TGTGCCAGCAGCTTGAAACGGGGAGTTGGCTATGGCTACACCTTC.

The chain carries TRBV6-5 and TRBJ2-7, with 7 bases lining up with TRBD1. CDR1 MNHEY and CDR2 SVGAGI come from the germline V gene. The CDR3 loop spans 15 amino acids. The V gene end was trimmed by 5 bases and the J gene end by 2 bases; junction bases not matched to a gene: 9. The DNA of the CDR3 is TGTGCCAGCAGTAAGGGGACAGCTAGCACCTACGAGCAGTACTTC. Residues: CASSKGTASTYEQYF.

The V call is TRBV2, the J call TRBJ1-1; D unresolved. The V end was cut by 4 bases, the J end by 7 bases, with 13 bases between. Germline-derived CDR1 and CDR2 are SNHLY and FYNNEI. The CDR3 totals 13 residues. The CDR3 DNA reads TGTGCCAGCAGTGTTGGGTTGGGAGGTGAAGCTTTCTTT. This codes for CASSVGLGGEAFF.

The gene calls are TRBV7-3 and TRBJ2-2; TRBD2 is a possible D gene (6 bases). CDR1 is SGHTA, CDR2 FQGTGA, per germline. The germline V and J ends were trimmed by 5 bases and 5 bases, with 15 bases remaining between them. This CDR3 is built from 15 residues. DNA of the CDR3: TGTGCCAGCAGCCCCTATGCGGGGCCAACCGGGGAGCTGTTTTTT. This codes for CASSPYAGPTGELFF.

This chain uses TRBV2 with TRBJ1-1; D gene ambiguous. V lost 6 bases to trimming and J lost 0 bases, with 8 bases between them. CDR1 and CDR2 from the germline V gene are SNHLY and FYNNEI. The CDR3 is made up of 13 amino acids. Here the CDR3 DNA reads TGTGCCAGCAGAGTTACATTGAACACTGAAGCTTTCTTT. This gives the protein CASRVTLNTEAFF.

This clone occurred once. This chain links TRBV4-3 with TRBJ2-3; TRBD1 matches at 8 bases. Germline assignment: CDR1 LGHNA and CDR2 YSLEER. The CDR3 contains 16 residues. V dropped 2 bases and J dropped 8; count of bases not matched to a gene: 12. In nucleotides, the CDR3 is TGCGCCAGCAGCCAACCATCCAGAGGACAGGGAGGTACGCAGTATTTT. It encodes CASSQPSRGQGGTQYF.

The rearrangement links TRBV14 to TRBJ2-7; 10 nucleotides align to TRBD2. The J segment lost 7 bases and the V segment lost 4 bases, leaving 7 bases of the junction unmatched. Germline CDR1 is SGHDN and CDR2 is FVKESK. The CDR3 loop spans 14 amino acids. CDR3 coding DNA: TGTGCCAGCAGCCCCGATAGCGGGAGGAGGGAGCAGTACTTC. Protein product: CASSPDSGRREQYF.

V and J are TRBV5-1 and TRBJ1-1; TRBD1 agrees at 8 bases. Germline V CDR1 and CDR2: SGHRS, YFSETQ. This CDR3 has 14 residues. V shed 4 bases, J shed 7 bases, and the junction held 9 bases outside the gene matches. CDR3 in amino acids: CASSTTGGGGEAFF. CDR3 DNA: TGCGCCAGCAGCACTACAGGGGGAGGTGGTGAAGCTTTCTTT.

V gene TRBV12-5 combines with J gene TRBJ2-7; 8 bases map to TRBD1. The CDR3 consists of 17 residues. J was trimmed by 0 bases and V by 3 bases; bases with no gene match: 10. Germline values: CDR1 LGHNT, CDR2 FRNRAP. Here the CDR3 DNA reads TGTGCTAGTGGTTTCCCACGGACAGGGAGAAGCTCCTACGAGCAGTACTTC. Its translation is CASGFPRTGRSSYEQYF.

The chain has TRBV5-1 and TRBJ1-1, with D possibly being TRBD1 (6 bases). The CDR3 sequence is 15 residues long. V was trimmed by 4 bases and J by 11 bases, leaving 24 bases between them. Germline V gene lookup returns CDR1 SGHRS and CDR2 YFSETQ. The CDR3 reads CASSLARPGEGNAFF. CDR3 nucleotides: TGCGCCAGCAGCCTGGCCCGCCCAGGGGAGGGGAACGCTTTCTTT.